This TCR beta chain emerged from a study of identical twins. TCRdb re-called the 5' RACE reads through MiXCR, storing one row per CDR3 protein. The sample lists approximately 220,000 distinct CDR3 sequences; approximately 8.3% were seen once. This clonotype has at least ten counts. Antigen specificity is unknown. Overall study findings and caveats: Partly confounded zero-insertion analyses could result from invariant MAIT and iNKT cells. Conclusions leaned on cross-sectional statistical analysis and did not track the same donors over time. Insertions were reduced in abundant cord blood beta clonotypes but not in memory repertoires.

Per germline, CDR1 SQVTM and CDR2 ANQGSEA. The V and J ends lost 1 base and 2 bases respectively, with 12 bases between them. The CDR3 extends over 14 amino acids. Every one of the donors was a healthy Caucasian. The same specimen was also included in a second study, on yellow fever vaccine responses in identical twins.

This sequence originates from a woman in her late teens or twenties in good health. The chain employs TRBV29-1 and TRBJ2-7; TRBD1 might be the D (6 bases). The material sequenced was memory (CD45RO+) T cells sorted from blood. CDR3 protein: CSVEGGRTTYEQYF. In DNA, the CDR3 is TGCAGCGTTGAAGGGGGGCGCACCACCTACGAGCAGTACTTC.